This T cell receptor (beta chain) was sequenced in a study of long-term antiretroviral therapy in people with HIV. A minimum of one pre-ART and two post-ART PBMC samples existed for each donor. The assay, immunoSEQ v3.0, was run at survey level. TCRdb's copy holds only in-frame clones and misses some; the assay was immunoSEQ multiplex PCR. The table lists approximately 10,000 clones, around 79% of them singletons. Trimming cost V 1 base and J 7 bases, with 7 bases left between them. Germline V lookup: CDR1 GTSNPN, CDR2 SVGIG (reference sequence). The CDR3 is 12 amino acids. Material: unsorted PBMCs, obtained roughly 3.4 years before starting antiretroviral therapy. The sequence was collected from a man aged 40-49 years with HIV. V and J are TRBV30 and TRBJ2-2, with D uncertain. The CDR3 DNA is TGTGCCTGGAGTGGTGTGGTCGGGGAGCTGTTTTTT. Residues: CAWSGVVGELFF.